This record covers a single T cell receptor beta chain. The antigen remains unidentified. This sample stems from a study of chemoradiotherapy in HPV16-positive cancers. The CDR3 loop spans 11 amino acids. Germline CDR1 reads DFQATT; CDR2 reads SNEGSKA (reference sequence). V was pared by 5 bases and J by 0 bases, with 4 bases between. Profiling relied on immunoSEQ multiplex PCR, and the TCRdb table lists in-frame clones only, not all of them. This table holds approximately 12,000 clones, roughly 73% found once. Study-wide points: Non-HPV-specific T cells did not expand in tumors during treatment, whereas candidate HPV-specific clones and E7-related motifs did.

The sample was collected from a patient who underwent chemoradiotherapy. This chain connects TRBV20-1 to TRBJ1-1; the D is unclear. This receptor was taken from a human donor with HPV-associated anogenital cancer. The CDR3 sequence is CSADLNTEAFF. CDR3 DNA sequence: TGCAGTGCTGACCTGAACACTGAAGCTTTCTTT.